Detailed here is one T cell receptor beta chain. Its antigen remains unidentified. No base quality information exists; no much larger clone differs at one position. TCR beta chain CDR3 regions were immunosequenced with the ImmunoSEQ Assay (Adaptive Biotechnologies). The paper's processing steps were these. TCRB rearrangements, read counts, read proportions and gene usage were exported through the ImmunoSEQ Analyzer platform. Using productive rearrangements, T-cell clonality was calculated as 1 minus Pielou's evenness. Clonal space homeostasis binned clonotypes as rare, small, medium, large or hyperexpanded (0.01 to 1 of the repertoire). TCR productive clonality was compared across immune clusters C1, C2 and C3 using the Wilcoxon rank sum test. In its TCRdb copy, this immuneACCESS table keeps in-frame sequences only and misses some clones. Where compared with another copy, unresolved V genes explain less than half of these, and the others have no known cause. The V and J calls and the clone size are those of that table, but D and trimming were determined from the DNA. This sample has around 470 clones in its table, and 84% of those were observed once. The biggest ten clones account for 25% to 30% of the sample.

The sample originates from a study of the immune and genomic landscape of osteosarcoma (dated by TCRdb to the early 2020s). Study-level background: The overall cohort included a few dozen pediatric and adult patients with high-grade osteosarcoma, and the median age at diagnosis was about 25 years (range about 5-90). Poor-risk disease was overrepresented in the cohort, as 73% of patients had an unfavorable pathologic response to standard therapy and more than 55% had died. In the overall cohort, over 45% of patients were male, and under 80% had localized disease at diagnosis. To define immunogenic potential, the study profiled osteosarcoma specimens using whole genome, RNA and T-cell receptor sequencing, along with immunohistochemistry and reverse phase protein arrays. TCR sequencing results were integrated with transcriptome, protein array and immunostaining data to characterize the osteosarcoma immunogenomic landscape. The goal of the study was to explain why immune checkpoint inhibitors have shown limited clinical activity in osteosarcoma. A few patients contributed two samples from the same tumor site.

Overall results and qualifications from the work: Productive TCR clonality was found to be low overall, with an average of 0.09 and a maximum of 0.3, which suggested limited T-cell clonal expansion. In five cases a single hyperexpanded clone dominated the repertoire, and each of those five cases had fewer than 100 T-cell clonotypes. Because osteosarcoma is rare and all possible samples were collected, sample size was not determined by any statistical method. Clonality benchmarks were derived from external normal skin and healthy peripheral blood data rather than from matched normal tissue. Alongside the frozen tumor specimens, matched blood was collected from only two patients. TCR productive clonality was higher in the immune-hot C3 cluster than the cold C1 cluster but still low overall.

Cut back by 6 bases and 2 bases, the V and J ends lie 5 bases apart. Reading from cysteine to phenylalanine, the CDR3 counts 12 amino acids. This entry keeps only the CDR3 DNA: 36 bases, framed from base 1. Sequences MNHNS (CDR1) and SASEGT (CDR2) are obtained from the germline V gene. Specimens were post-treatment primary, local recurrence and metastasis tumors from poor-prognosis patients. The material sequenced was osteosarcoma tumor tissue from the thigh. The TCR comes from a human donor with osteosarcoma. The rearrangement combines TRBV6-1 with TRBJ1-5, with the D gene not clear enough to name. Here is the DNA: TGTGCCAGCAGAAGGGGCAATCAGCCCCAGCATTTT. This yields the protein CASRRGNQPQHF.